This TCR beta chain stems from a study of radiation and T cells in renal cell carcinoma. Time point indicated: baseline pretreatment blood. The sample's treatment: 15 Gy SBRT to primary tumor, nephrectomy 4 weeks later. The V end was cut by 5 bases, the J end by 0 bases, with 8 bases between. There are 14 residues in the CDR3. Germline CDR1 MDHEN, CDR2 SYDVKM. Measured with immunoSEQ multiplex PCR; TCRdb has only the in-frame clones, and not every one. The sample records about 150,000 clones, approximately 90% being singletons. The material sequenced was blood, taken from a patient whose treatment included radiotherapy and nephrectomy. The clonotype was recovered from a woman aged 70-85 years with renal cell carcinoma. The chain joins TRBV28 to TRBJ2-1, with no clear D. This CDR3 reads CASSPHASYNEQFF. For the CDR3, the DNA is TGTGCCAGCAGTCCACATGCCTCCTACAATGAGCAGTTCTTC.